This T cell receptor (beta chain) was identified during a study of cytomegalovirus exposure and HLA in healthy donors. Whole-study results and caveats: In the 120 validation repertoires, around 95% of cluster scores exceeded 0, per a later analysis.

V was pared by 4 bases and J by 9 bases, with 18 bases between. CDR1 is SGHDN, CDR2 FVKESK, per germline. This CDR3 is 14 amino acids long. As for this clone: Its target is unknown.

Using immunoSEQ multiplex PCR, the repertoire was profiled, and TCRdb retains in-frame clones only, with some absent. This table holds under 250,000 clones, about 81% found once. This chain links TRBV14 with TRBJ1-2; maybe TRBD1 (6 bases). The TCR originated in a woman aged 25 to 45 in good health and CMV-seronegative. Sequencing was carried out using PBMCs. CDR3: CASSLTPRGGRYTF. DNA for the CDR3: TGTGCCAGCAGCCTCACCCCAAGGGGGGGTCGCTACACCTTC. The full variable domain, its missing parts supplied by reference TRBV14 and TRBJ1-2, is EAGVTQFPSHSVIEKGQTVTLRCDPISGHDNLYWYRRVMGKEIKFLLHFVKESKQDESGMPNNRFLAERTGGTYSTLKVQPAELEDSGVYFCASSLTPRGGRYTFGSGTRLTVV.